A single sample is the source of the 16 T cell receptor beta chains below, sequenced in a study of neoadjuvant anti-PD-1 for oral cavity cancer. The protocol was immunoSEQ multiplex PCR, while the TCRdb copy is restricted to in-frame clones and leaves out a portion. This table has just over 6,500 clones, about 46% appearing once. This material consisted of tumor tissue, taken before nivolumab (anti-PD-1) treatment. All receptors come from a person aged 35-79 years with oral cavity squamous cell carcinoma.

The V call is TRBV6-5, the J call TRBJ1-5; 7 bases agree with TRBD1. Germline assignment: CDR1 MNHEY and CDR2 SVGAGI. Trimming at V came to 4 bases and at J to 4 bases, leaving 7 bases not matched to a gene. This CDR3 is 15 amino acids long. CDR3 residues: CASSSRGGSNQPQHF. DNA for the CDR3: TGTGCCAGCAGTTCTCGAGGGGGCTCGAATCAGCCCCAGCATTTT.

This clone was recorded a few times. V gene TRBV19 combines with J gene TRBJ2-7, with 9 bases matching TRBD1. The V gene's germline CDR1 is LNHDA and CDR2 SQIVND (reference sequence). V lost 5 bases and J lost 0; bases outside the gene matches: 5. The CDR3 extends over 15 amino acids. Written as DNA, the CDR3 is TGTGCCAGTAGTTTCAGGACAGGGGCCTCCTACGAGCAGTACTTC. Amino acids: CASSFRTGASYEQYF.

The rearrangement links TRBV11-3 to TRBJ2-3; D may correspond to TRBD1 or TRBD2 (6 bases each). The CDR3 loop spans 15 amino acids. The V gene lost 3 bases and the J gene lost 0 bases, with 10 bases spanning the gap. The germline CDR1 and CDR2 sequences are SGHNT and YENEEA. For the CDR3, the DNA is TGTGCCAGCAGCTTCCAGGGGACTAGCACAGATACGCAGTATTTT. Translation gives CASSFQGTSTDTQYF.

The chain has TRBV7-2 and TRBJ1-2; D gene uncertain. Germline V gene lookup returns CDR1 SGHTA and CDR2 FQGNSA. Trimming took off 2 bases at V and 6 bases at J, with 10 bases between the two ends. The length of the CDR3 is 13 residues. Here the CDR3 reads CASSLQGSDGYTF. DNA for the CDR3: TGTGCCAGCAGCTTACAAGGAAGCGATGGCTACACCTTC.

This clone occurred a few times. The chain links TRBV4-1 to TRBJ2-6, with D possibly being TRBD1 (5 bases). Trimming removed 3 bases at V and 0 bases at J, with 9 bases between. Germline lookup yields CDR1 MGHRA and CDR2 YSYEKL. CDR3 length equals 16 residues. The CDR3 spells CASSHSTGSGANVLTF. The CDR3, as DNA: TGCGCCAGCAGCCACTCAACAGGCTCTGGGGCCAACGTCCTGACTTTC.

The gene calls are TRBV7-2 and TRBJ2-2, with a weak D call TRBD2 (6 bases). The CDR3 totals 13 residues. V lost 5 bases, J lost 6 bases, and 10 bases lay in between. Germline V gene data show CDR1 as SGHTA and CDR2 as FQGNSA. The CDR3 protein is CASSPERAGELFF. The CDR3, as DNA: TGTGCCAGCAGCCCAGAGCGGGCCGGGGAGCTGTTTTTT.

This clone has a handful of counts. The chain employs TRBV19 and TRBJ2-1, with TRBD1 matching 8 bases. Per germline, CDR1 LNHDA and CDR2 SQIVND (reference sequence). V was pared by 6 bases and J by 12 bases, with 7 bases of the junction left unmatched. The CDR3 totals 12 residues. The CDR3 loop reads CASRIGTGGQFF. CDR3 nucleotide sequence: TGTGCCAGTAGGATTGGGACAGGAGGGCAGTTCTTC.

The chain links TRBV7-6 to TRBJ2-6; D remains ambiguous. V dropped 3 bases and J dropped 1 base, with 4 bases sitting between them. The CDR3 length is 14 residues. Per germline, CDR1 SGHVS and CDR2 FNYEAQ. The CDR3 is CASSFYSGANVLTF. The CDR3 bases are TGTGCCAGCAGCTTTTATTCTGGGGCCAACGTCCTGACTTTC.

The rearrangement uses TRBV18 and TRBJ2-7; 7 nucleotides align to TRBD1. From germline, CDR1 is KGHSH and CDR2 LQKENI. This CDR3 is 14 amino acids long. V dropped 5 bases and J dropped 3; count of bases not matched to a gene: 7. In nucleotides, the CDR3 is TGTGCCAGCTCAACTCGACAGGGCTTCTACGAGCAGTACTTC. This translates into CASSTRQGFYEQYF.

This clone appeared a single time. CDR3 bases: TGCGCCAGCAGCCGACTAGCGGGGGGGTCAAATGAGCAGTTCTTC. Translation: CASSRLAGGSNEQFF. V gene TRBV4-3 combines with J gene TRBJ2-1; 14 bases fit TRBD2. The CDR3 sequence is 15 residues long. Losses at the gene ends were 4 bases for V and 7 bases for J; bases not matched to a gene: 3. Germline values: CDR1 LGHNA, CDR2 YSLEER.

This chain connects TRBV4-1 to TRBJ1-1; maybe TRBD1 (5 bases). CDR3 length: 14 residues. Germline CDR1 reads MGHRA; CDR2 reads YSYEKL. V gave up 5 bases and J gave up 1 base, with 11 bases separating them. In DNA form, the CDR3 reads TGCGCCAGCAGCTATCAGGACACGAACACTGAAGCTTTCTTT. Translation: CASSYQDTNTEAFF.

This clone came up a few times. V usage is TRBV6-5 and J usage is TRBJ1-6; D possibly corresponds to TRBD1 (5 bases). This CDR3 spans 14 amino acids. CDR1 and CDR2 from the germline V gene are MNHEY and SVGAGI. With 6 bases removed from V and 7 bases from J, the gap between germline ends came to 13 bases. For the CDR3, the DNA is TGTGCCAGCAGAGGGGCATTTAACAATTCACCCCTCCACTTT. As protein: CASRGAFNNSPLHF.

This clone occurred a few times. CDR3 bases: TGTGCCAGCACGAGACAGACGAACACCGGGGAGCTGTTTTTT. Translating gives CASTRQTNTGELFF. The chain joins TRBV2 to TRBJ2-2, with D maybe TRBD1 (5 bases). The CDR3 covers 14 residues. The V and J ends lost 7 bases and 0 bases respectively, with 9 bases between them. The germline V gene has CDR1 SNHLY and CDR2 FYNNEI.

DNA for the CDR3: TGTGCCAGCAGCCTTCGACAGGGGACTAATGAAAAACTGTTTTTT. Protein sequence: CASSLRQGTNEKLFF. The chain employs TRBV12-1 and TRBJ1-4; the table's D call, TRBD1, was not checked against the DNA. TRBV12-1 is described as a pseudogene. The CDR3 loop spans 15 amino acids.

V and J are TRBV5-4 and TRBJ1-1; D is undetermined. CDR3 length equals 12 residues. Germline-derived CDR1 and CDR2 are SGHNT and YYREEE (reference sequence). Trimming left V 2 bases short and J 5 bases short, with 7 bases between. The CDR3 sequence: CASSLGLTEAFF. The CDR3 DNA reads TGTGCCAGCAGCTTAGGATTGACTGAAGCTTTCTTT.

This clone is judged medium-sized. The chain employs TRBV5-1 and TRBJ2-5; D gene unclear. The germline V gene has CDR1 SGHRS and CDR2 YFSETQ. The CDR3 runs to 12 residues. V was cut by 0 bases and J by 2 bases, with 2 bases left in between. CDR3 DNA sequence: TGCGCCAGCAGCTTGGAACAAGAGACCCAGTACTTC. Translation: CASSLEQETQYF.